This T cell receptor (beta chain) was recovered during a study of blood T cell repertoires in COVID-19 (TCRdb year 2020). A note on the overall study: Recovered participants in ImmuneRACE Cohort 3 were defined as having two consecutive negative NP/OP PCR tests, clearance from a healthcare professional, or resolution of symptoms. Samples covering the acute and convalescent phases of COVID-19 were provided by collaborators in the United States, Italy and Spain. The prospective study material was composed of cDNA or gDNA derived from T cells, B-cell-depleted T cells, or PBMCs. The dataset comprised deeply sampled blood TCRbeta repertoires from subjects exposed to, actively infected with, or recovered from COVID-19. The repertoires were released in a freely available public database intended as a resource for research on the immune response to SARS-CoV-2. Samples came from the ongoing ImmuneRACE study (first 160 participants) plus 1,254 subjects from 6 global collaborators. Sample metadata almost always included a de-identified subject ID, COVID-19 status, age in years and sex. Where available, HLA class I and class II types were taken from metadata supplied by the sample provider and were not determined by assay-based typing. The full study reports these points: The quantity of clinical and demographic metadata differed by source and by participant and was supplied without curation.

Of note for this clone: This clone's antigen is unknown. No base-level quality is on record; no much larger clone is a single base apart.

Here V drops 1 base and J drops 8 bases, and the junction holds 7 bases not matched to any gene. CDR1 and CDR2 are drawn from the germline V gene (reference sequence): SGHKS, YYEKEE. There are 14 amino acids in the CDR3, from cysteine to phenylalanine inclusive. Only the CDR3 DNA is retained, 42 bases long and in frame from the first base. TCRbeta CDR3 regions were amplified from genomic DNA by means of the immunoSEQ Assay, a bias-controlled multiplex PCR. Regarding the original processing steps: Nucleated cell counts per sample were estimated from amplification of reference gene primers within the assay. Sequence reads were collapsed and filtered to measure the absolute abundance of every unique TCRbeta CDR3 rearrangement. For each sample, productive Simpson clonality was calculated as the square root of Simpson's diversity index across productive rearrangements. What TCRdb holds here is the immuneACCESS table cut down to in-frame rearrangements. Part of the clones is not present; checked against another copy, under half of the missing clones reflect an unresolved V gene, and the others are unexplained. The V and J calls and clone size come from that table; D and trimming were worked out from the DNA. In this sample the table shows 210,000 or so clones, less than 90% of which occur a single time. The ten top clones hold 3% to 3.5% of the sample.

Participants in the prospective study were aged about 18 to 95 years, lived in about two dozen United States geographic areas, and enrolled through a virtual design. In the prospective study, participants were assigned to cohorts based on the clinical history participants reported in a screening survey and a study questionnaire. Mobile phlebotomists in the prospective study collected whole blood, serum and a nasopharyngeal or oropharyngeal swab from every participant. Participants in the prospective study had the option to provide additional blood draws and questionnaires over a roughly 2-month period. Before DNA extraction, blood samples from the prospective study were shipped at room temperature or frozen.

The V and J genes are TRBV5-5 and TRBJ1-1; the junction holds 8 bases that match TRBD1. The source material was PBMCs or T cells enriched from blood (not recorded which). The receptor's source is a woman in her fifties or sixties in a cohort exposed to, infected with or recovered from COVID-19 (not recorded which). The base sequence is TGTGCCAGCAGCTTGTCCCAGGGGGCGAGGGAAGCTTTCTTT. Protein translation: CASSLSQGAREAFF.